This T cell receptor beta chain was captured in a study of T cell responses to AZD1222 COVID-19 vaccine. General study results and limits: Clonal diversity was possibly underestimated; the donors were predominantly white British and more often female. Spike was spanned by vaccine-associated CD4 TCRs, which were dominant at 160-218 and 743-854. At baseline, just 6 or 7 AZD1222 recipients tested seropositive. Spike-specific TCR breadth and depth rose after two AZD1222 doses.

This clone came up once. The antigen is undetermined. Generated by immunoSEQ multiplex PCR, the TCRdb table keeps only in-frame clones and is missing some. This table has some 50,000 clones, about 88% appearing once. The clonotype was recovered from an adult who received the AZD1222 COVID-19 vaccine. Sequenced here: peripheral blood, sampled 28 days after the second AZD1222 dose.

CDR3 region: CASSPAGWGEAFF. The CDR3 nucleotides read TGTGCCAGCAGCCCGGCAGGGTGGGGTGAAGCTTTCTTT. V is TRBV6-5 and J is TRBJ1-1; perhaps TRBD1 as D (5 bases). The length of the CDR3 is 13 residues. Looked up from germline, CDR1 is MNHEY and CDR2 is SVGAGI. The V gene lost 6 bases and the J gene lost 7 bases, with 15 bases spanning the gap.